Sequencing of this TCR beta chain was carried out in a study of T cell clones after liver transplantation. Study results and limitations: Conclusions were preliminary, with small, heterogeneous patient groups. The donor-reactive repertoire was only partly measurable in two subjects, lacking donor cells.

The protocol was immunoSEQ multiplex PCR, while the TCRdb copy is restricted to in-frame clones and leaves out a portion. The sample has about 75,000 clones, around 90% seen once. CD3+CD4+ and CD3+CD8+ cells were FACS-sorted from thawed unstimulated PBMCs. The germline V gene encodes CDR1 SNHLY and CDR2 FYNNEI. The CDR3 extends over 14 amino acids. Of note for this clone: The antigen remains unidentified. The junction departs from the called germline gene at one end, perhaps through a read error. The same CDR3 also results from other DNA sequences found in this sample.

The sample in question was CD4+ T cells from blood, obtained before liver transplant. The chain links TRBV2 to TRBJ1-2; TRBD1 agrees at 8 bases. The clonotype comes from a human donor who received a liver transplant. The CDR3 sequence: CASSDPGQGYGYTF. DNA of the CDR3: TGTGCCAGCAGTGACCCAGGACAGGGCTATGGCTACACTTTC.